Listed below are T cell receptor beta chains from one sample, sequenced in a study of molecular identifiers for immune sequencing clone quantification. MiXCR was run by TCRdb on the PCR reads, yielding one entry per CDR3 protein. The data show hundreds of thousands of distinct CDR3 sequences, just under 20% seen once. Sequenced input: naive CD8+ T cells from blood, with Jurkat cell RNA spiked in. All receptors derive from a human donor in good health. Some libraries in this study had Jurkat cell RNA spiked in. Each CDR3 is given with its conserved first and last residue. A D gene is named only where the DNA matches it firmly. Clone size, where shown, is once, few, many, or a class for clones that have expanded.

clone_size j_call v_call d_call cdr3_nt cdr3_aa
NA TRBJ2-5 TRBV4-1 TRBD1 TGCGCCAGCAGCCAGCAGGACAGGGGAGGGGAGACCCAGTACTTC CASSQQDRGGETQYF
NA TRBJ1-1 TRBV6-2/TRBV6-3 NA TGTGCCAGCAGCCGGGCAGGGTTTTTTGAGGAAGCTTTCTTT CASSRAGFFEEAFF
many TRBJ2-1 TRBV11-2 NA TGTGCCAGCAGCTTAGCCAGCAATGAGCAGTTCTTC CASSLASNEQFF
NA TRBJ1-2 TRBV9 NA TGTGCCAGCAGCGTAGTTTCCGGGGGTGACTATGGCTACACCTTC CASSVVSGGDYGYTF
many TRBJ2-5 TRBV18 NA TGTGCCAGCTCACCAATACGCGAAGAGACCCAGTACTTC CASSPIREETQYF
NA TRBJ2-7 TRBV19 NA TGTGCCAGTAGTATCTCTTACCCTAACGAGCAGTACTTC CASSISYPNEQYF
NA TRBJ2-7 TRBV19 TRBD2 TGTGCCAGTAGTAGCGGGAGGGCCCGCGAGCAGTACTTC CASSSGRAREQYF
many TRBJ2-3 TRBV19 TRBD1 TGTGCCAGTAGGAGAACGGACAGGGACACGATAACAGATACGCAGTATTTT CASRRTDRDTITDTQYF
many TRBJ1-5 TRBV7-9 NA TGTGCCAGCAGCTTAGCAACACACCAGCCCCAGCATTTT CASSLATHQPQHF
few TRBJ1-5 TRBV19 NA TGTGCCAGTAGTAAAGGACAGCTCACGGGGGAGCCCCAGCATTTT CASSKGQLTGEPQHF
many TRBJ2-2 TRBV25-1 TRBD1 TGTGCCTACGGGACAGCGCCCGGGGAGCTGTTTTTT CAYGTAPGELFF
many TRBJ2-3 TRBV6-1 NA TGTGCCAGCAGTGACTTGGGCACAGATACGCAGTATTTT CASSDLGTDTQYF
few TRBJ2-1 TRBV6-5 TRBD2 TGTGCCAGCAGTTACGGGGGGGGGTTGGGGAATGAGCAGTTCTTC CASSYGGGLGNEQFF
many TRBJ1-1 TRBV6-2/TRBV6-3 NA TGTGCCAGCAGTTACTTTCCCACTGAAGCTTTCTTT CASSYFPTEAFF
NA TRBJ2-7 TRBV6-5 TRBD1 TGTGCCAGCAGCTCCGGGACAGACATCTACGAGCAGTACTTC CASSSGTDIYEQYF
many TRBJ2-7 TRBV28 NA TGTGCCAGCAGTGCGTTACAGGGCCCCTACGAGCAGTACTTC CASSALQGPYEQYF
NA TRBJ1-4 TRBV6-1 NA TGTGCCAGCAGTGAACGGTGGGCGGCAACTAATGAAAAACTGTTTTTT CASSERWAATNEKLFF
NA TRBJ1-5 TRBV12-3/TRBV12-4 NA TGTGCCAGCAGTTTTGGTGGGGCGACGCATTTT CASSFGGATHF
few TRBJ2-7 TRBV30 TRBD1 TGTGCCTGGAGTTTCGGGGACAGGGGCTACGAGCAGTACTTC CAWSFGDRGYEQYF
many TRBJ2-7 TRBV4-2 TRBD2 TGTGCCAGCAGCCAAGCAGAGACCGGGACTAGCGGGTACGAGCAGTACTTC CASSQAETGTSGYEQYF
NA TRBJ1-2 TRBV6-5 NA TGTGCCAGCAGTTATGGGCAGAACCATGGCTACACCTTC CASSYGQNHGYTF
many TRBJ1-2 TRBV6-2/TRBV6-3 NA TGTGCCAGCACCTGGACAGAAAACCATGGCTACACCTTC CASTWTENHGYTF
many TRBJ2-4 TRBV3-1 NA TGTGCCAGCAGCCAAGTTGCAGGGGCCCTGGACATTCAGTACTTC CASSQVAGALDIQYF
many TRBJ1-3 TRBV2 NA TGTGCCAGCATTTCGGACAGCTCTGGAAACACCATATATTTT CASISDSSGNTIYF
many TRBJ2-7 TRBV6-5 TRBD2 TGTGCCAGCAGCCACGGGGGGGGGGGCCACTACGAGCAGTACTTC CASSHGGGGHYEQYF
NA TRBJ2-1 TRBV29-1 NA TGCAGCGTTGTCAGAAACAATGAGCAGTTCTTC CSVVRNNEQFF
NA TRBJ2-3 TRBV11-2 NA TGTGCCAGCAGATTCGGGACTTTGCATTTT CASRFGTLHF
once TRBJ2-2 TRBV20-1 NA TGCAGTGCTAGAGATATGGCGAGCACCGGGGAGCTGTTTTTT CSARDMASTGELFF